Given below is one T cell receptor beta chain in context. Trimming took 3 bases from V and 2 from J; bases not matched to a gene: 3. The CDR3 covers 14 residues. The germline CDR1 and CDR2 sequences are LNHDA and SQIVND (reference sequence). This entry comes from a study of glioma-infiltrating T cells after dendritic cell vaccination. Study details: Three intradermal dendritic cell vaccine injections were given every two weeks.

Clones were read by immunoSEQ multiplex PCR, and TCRdb kept only the in-frame ones, dropping some. This table has fewer than 100,000 clones, under 90% appearing once. The sample consisted of blood, taken before dendritic cell vaccination. The TCR was taken from a human donor with glioblastoma. This chain links TRBV19 with TRBJ2-7; the match to TRBD1 covers 8 bases. The CDR3 reads CASSIGTGPYEQYF. Written as DNA, the CDR3 is TGTGCCAGTAGTATCGGGACAGGTCCCTACGAGCAGTACTTC.